Each of the 9 T cell receptor beta chains below was sequenced from the same sample in a study of cytomegalovirus exposure and HLA in healthy donors. The PCR was carried out with 60 Vbeta primers and 13 Jbeta primers. Here immunoSEQ multiplex PCR was the method, and the copy in TCRdb shows in-frame clones only, minus some. The data contain more than 200,000 clones, 70% of them singletons. Material for sequencing was PBMCs. The source is a man aged 40-55 years in good health and CMV-seropositive.

The chain combines TRBV2 with TRBJ1-1; perhaps TRBD1 as D (6 bases). V dropped 3 bases and J dropped 1 base, with 18 bases sitting between them. From germline, CDR1 is SNHLY and CDR2 FYNNEI. This CDR3 region has 17 residues. The CDR3, as DNA: TGTGCCAGCAGTGAGCCCTACCGGACAGAGCCGAACACTGAAGCTTTCTTT. This sequence encodes CASSEPYRTEPNTEAFF.

The rearrangement uses TRBV2 and TRBJ1-2; maybe TRBD1 (6 bases). Germline CDR1 SNHLY, CDR2 FYNNEI. The CDR3 has 14 amino acids. Trimming shortened V by 5 bases and J by 0 bases, and 10 bases separated the two germline ends. The chain's CDR3 is CASSWDTSNYGYTF. The CDR3 nucleotides are TGTGCCAGCAGTTGGGACACCTCTAACTATGGCTACACCTTC.

The chain employs TRBV5-4 and TRBJ1-2, with a weak D call TRBD1 (6 bases). This CDR3 is 15 amino acids long. Trimming took off 5 bases at V and 2 bases at J, with 16 bases between the two ends. The germline CDR1 and CDR2 sequences are SGHNT and YYREEE (reference sequence). The CDR3 DNA sequence: TGTGCCAGCAGAGTGGAACAGGGAAAGAACTATGGCTACACCTTC. Translated: CASRVEQGKNYGYTF.

The V gene is TRBV4-1, the J gene TRBJ2-2; D unclear. The CDR3 has 16 residues. Trimming removed 1 base from V and 0 bases from J, with 9 bases in between. Germline lookup yields CDR1 MGHRA and CDR2 YSYEKL. CDR3 nucleotide sequence: TGCGCCAGCAGCCAAGGCACAGCTACGAACACCGGGGAGCTGTTTTTT. Its translation: CASSQGTATNTGELFF.

V gene TRBV13 combines with J gene TRBJ2-3; D is possibly TRBD2 (6 bases). The CDR3 spans 17 residues. Per germline, CDR1 PRHDT and CDR2 FYEKMQ (reference sequence). Between the trimmed V and J ends, which lost 5 bases and 4 bases, there was a span of 22 bases. CDR3 coding DNA: TGTGCCAGCAGCCAACCCCTGGGACTTACGATACCAGATACGCAGTATTTT. Translation: CASSQPLGLTIPDTQYF.

The rearrangement joins TRBV7-2 to TRBJ2-1, with TRBD2 matching 11 bases. V lost 0 bases, J lost 9 bases, and 10 bases stayed unmatched. The CDR3 is made up of 17 amino acids. In germline, CDR1 is SGHTA, CDR2 FQGNSA. DNA of the CDR3: TGTGCCAGCAGCTTAGCGCTTCTAGCGGGGGGTATCGGTGAGCAGTTCTTC. Translation: CASSLALLAGGIGEQFF.

J is TRBJ1-6 and V is TRBV5-1, with D tentatively TRBD1 (6 bases). The CDR3 extends over 15 amino acids. Germline CDR1 SGHRS, CDR2 YFSETQ. V was trimmed by 4 bases and J by 3 bases, leaving 11 bases between them. CDR3 in amino acids: CASSPGQNYNSPLHF. In DNA, the CDR3 is TGCGCCAGCAGCCCTGGACAGAACTATAATTCACCCCTCCACTTT.

The chain recombines TRBV7-8 with TRBJ2-1; D possibly corresponds to TRBD1 (6 bases). The germline gives CDR1 SGHVS, CDR2 FQNEAQ. V was clipped by 3 bases and J by 0 bases, with 12 bases between them. CDR3 length: 16 amino acids. The CDR3 nucleotides read TGTGCCAGCAGCTTCGTAACAGGGAGCTCCTACAATGAGCAGTTCTTC. Translated, it gives CASSFVTGSSYNEQFF.

This chain connects TRBV11-3 to TRBJ2-1; TRBD2 might be the D (5 bases). Germline V lookup: CDR1 SGHNT, CDR2 YENEEA. V lost 0 bases, J lost 6 bases, and 12 bases lay in between. The CDR3 sequence is 15 residues long. CDR3 DNA sequence: TGTGCCAGCAGCTTAGAAGAGGGCTTCGGCAATGAGCAGTTCTTC. Translated, it gives CASSLEEGFGNEQFF.